Sequencing of this T cell receptor beta chain was carried out in a study of T cell repertoires in cytomegalovirus infection. Trimming stripped 5 bases from V and 3 bases from J, with 17 bases between. Germline V gives CDR1 SGHVS, CDR2 FNYEAQ. The CDR3 totals 16 residues. In this sample, this clonotype turned up a few times. Antigen: not known. TCRdb fed the reads into MiXCR, producing one record per CDR3 protein. The table records around 300,000 distinct CDR3 sequences, 20% to 30% of them present only once. The sample in question was cultured PBMCs, obtained from culture after CMV antigen stimulation. This chain links TRBV7-6 with TRBJ2-4, with a tentative D call TRBD2 (6 bases). The TCR originated in a human donor in good health (CMV status not recorded). Some clones in this sample may be carry-over from other donors' samples. CDR3 in DNA: TGTGCCAGCAGCCCGAGGGCGGGGATTGGCAAAAACATTCAGTACTTC. This sequence encodes CASSPRAGIGKNIQYF.